The T cell receptor (beta chain) described here comes from a study of tumor-infiltrating lymphocytes in primary liver carcinoma. In this sample, this clonotype turned up a few times. A much larger clone is a single base away; this may be a read error. The input was 500 ng total RNA; TCR beta cDNA was made from it with a constant-region primer. Three nested multiplex PCR rounds of slightly modified ARM-PCR generated TCR beta libraries. PCR rounds one and two used TRBV1-TRBV30 forward primers with a C-beta reverse primer for 10 cycles each. Each CDR3 protein is one row after TCRdb ran MiXCR on the multiplex PCR reads. The sample lists about 48,000 distinct CDR3 sequences, 70% to 75% seen once, with approximately 30% in the top ten. Taking about 19-32 mg of unsorted bulk tissue, the authors co-extracted RNA and DNA. This CDR3 has 13 residues.

The specimen was liver tumor tissue from sampling region 3. Documented subset: tumor region T3, left-lateral pole. The chain links TRBV12-3 or TRBV12-4 to TRBJ2-4, with TRBD2 matching over 8 bases. The sequence was obtained from a man aged 35-49 years with primary liver carcinoma and hepatitis B virus infection. For the CDR3, the DNA is TGTGCCAGCAGTTTAAACGGGGGGGACATTCAGTCCTTC. This codes for CASSLNGGDIQSF.